This T cell receptor (beta chain) was sequenced in a study of beta chain features in type 1 diabetes (dated by TCRdb to 2017 to 2018). For the study in its entirety: No differences in mean age, gender distribution, total cell number or subset yield were found between patients and healthy donors. A total of about 100,000,000 sorted cells were examined across all samples, and RNA yield correlated strongly with the number of cells per subset. The study compared TCRB repertoires of sorted circulating CD4+ T cell subsets between recently diagnosed type 1 diabetes patients and matched healthy donors. Whereas all 28 donors provided naive and central memory subsets, regulatory and stem cell-like memory subsets were isolated from just 8 patients and roughly eight healthy donors. Study-level results and caveats: Because cDNA was sequenced instead of genomic DNA, activated cells with high expression could be over-represented, although the groups did not differ in activation or CD3 levels. Naive, central memory and regulatory TCRB repertoires appeared more similar among patients than among healthy donors. PCR might favor shorter templates, but patient and control samples were amplified and corrected together, so any skew would affect both groups equally. Type 1 diabetes patients showed a moderate but significant shortening of TCRB CDR3 length in all four CD4+ subsets. At VDJ recombination sites, type 1 diabetes patients had fewer insertions and more deleted nucleotides, which implies abnormalities in thymic rearrangement. Because the HLA sub-analyses included only small numbers of individuals, any influence of HLA type on TCRB rearrangement was left unresolved.

Each donor gave one peripheral blood draw, averaging approximately 120 mL, which was collected into heparinised tubes. Naive, central memory, regulatory and stem cell-like memory CD4+ T cells were sorted on a BD FACSAria II using a panel including CD45RO, CCR7, CD25, CD127, CD95 and CD27. Purity was above 95% for every sorted population. PBMCs were isolated right away by Lymphoprep density gradient centrifugation and were stained directly, without culture. So that batch effects would be minimized, each experiment stained and sorted samples in pairs, pairing one healthy donor with one patient. Reading from cysteine to phenylalanine, the CDR3 counts 15 amino acids. The DNA shown is the 45-base CDR3, in frame from base 1. Taken from the germline V gene, the CDR1 and CDR2 loops are MGHDK and SYGVNS. Trimming removed 0 bases from V and 8 bases from J, leaving 16 bases between the germline ends. The High Capacity cDNA Reverse Transcription Kit was used to reverse transcribe all of the isolated RNA, meaning that expressed TCRB transcripts were what got sequenced. Naive, central memory and regulatory T cell samples underwent deep immunoSEQ sequencing, averaging about 3.57 million total reads per sample. Sorted cells were lysed in RLT buffer, and RNA was extracted using DNase-treated RNeasy Micro or Mini kits according to cell number. Each cell subset was processed separately to prevent cross-contamination, with patient and healthy donor samples processed together. The immunoSEQ multiplex PCR was used to amplify TCRB sequences from cDNA, generating 87-bp fragments that spanned the CDR3 region. Sequencing of the amplicons was performed on the Illumina HiSeq platform. The source study handled its data this way. PCR bias was corrected computationally using synthetic template baselines, and reads within Hamming distance 2 were collapsed, with unmergeable singletons discarded. By aligning reads against IMGT, V, D and J genes, CDR3 length, and insertions or deletions at six rearrangement sites were assigned. Within each subset, clonotype counts were normalized to the number of sorted cells before true diversity and Gini coefficients were calculated with the tcR R package. Repertoire sharing was quantified using the overlap coefficient calculated on TCRB nucleotide sequences. Out-of-frame TCRB sequences from naive cells were analyzed as a proxy for the pre-selection repertoire. TCRdb mirrors the immuneACCESS table, restricted to in-frame sequences. Some clones are absent from its copies; in checked studies, under half trace to an unresolved V gene, and the reason for the others is unknown. The V and J calls and clone size come from that table; D and trimming were worked out from the DNA. The sample includes hundreds of thousands of clones, with about an eighth observed a single time. Approximately 0.022% of the sample is held by the ten biggest clonotypes.

In the case of this clone: The specificity of this receptor is unknown. It has no much larger one-base neighbor in the sample; base qualities were not kept.

Sequenced material: naive CD4+ T cells from blood. This specimen's cell subset or site label, per the study, means: true naive CD4+ T cells. The sequence is built from TRBV25-1 and TRBJ1-2; a confident D gene designation cannot be given. The TCR was taken from a man between 18 and 35 years old with type 1 diabetes. The nucleotide sequence is given as TGTGCCAGCAGTGAATATTTTGCAGCCGTTGAGGGCTACACCTTC. This codes for CASSEYFAAVEGYTF.